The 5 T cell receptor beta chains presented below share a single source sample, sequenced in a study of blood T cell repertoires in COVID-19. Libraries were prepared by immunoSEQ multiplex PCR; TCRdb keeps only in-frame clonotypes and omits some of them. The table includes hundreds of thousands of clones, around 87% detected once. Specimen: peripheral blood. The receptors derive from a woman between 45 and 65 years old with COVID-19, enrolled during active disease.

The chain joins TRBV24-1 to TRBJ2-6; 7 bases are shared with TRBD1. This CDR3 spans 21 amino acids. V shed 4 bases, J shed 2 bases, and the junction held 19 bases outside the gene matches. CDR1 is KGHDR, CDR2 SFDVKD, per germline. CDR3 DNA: TGTGCCACCAGTGACCCACCGAGTCCGGGACAGCCTAACCCTGGGGCCAACGTCCTGACTTTC. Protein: CATSDPPSPGQPNPGANVLTF.

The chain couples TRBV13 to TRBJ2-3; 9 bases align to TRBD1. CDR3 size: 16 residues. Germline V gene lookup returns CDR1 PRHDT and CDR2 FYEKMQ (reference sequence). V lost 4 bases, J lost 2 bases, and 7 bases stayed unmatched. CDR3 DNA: TGTGCCAGCAGCTCCGGGACAGGGTCCTCCACAGATACGCAGTATTTT. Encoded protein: CASSSGTGSSTDTQYF.

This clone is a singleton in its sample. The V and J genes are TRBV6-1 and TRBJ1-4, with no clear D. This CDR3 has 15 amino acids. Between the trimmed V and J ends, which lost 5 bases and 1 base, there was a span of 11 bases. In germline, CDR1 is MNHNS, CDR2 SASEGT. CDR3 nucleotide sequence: TGTGCCAGCAGTAAATCTCGCGAAACTAATGAAAAACTGTTTTTT. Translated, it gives CASSKSRETNEKLFF.

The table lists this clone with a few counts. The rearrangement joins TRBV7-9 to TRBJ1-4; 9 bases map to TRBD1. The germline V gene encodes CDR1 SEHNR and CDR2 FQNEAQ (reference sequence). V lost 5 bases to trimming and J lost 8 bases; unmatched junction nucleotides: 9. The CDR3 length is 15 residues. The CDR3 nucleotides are TGTGCCAGCAGCGACGGGGACAGGGCGAGCGAAAAACTGTTTTTT. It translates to CASSDGDRASEKLFF.

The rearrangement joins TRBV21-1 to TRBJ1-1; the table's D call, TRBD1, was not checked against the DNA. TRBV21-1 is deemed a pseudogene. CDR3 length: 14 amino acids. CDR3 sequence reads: CAPPMDRMNTEAFF. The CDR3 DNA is TGTGCTCCACCTATGGACAGAATGAACACTGAAGCTTTCTTT.